These 28 T cell receptor beta chains were all obtained from the same sample, sequenced in a study of blood T cell repertoires in COVID-19. Method: immunoSEQ multiplex PCR; TCRdb's copy keeps in-frame clones and lacks some. The table shows over 200,000 clones, with 87% occurring only once. Sequenced material: peripheral blood. All receptors come from a woman between 18 and 30 years old who had recovered from COVID-19.

The chain couples TRBV27 to TRBJ1-2, with a possible D match to TRBD1 (5 bases). CDR1 and CDR2 from the germline V gene are MNHEY and SMNVEV (reference sequence). The CDR3 contains 13 residues. V was shortened by 1 base and J by 8 bases, with 11 bases between the two germline ends. The CDR3 here is CASSLFGQGGYTF. For the CDR3, the DNA is TGTGCCAGCAGTTTATTCGGGCAGGGAGGCTACACCTTC.

V gene TRBV7-3 combines with J gene TRBJ1-1; the D gene is possibly TRBD1 (6 bases). The V gene's germline CDR1 is SGHTA and CDR2 FQGTGA. The CDR3 consists of 15 residues. The V and J ends lost 5 bases and 5 bases respectively, with 18 bases between them. This chain's CDR3 is CASSAFGGQWTEAFF. CDR3 sequence (DNA): TGTGCCAGCAGCGCCTTCGGGGGGCAATGGACTGAAGCTTTCTTT.

This chain joins TRBV6-2 or TRBV6-3 and TRBJ2-7; 9 bases line up with TRBD2. V shed 0 bases, J shed 8 bases, and the junction held 8 bases outside the gene matches. CDR1 and CDR2 (germline): MNHEY, SVGEGT. The length of the CDR3 is 15 residues. The CDR3: CASSYSIAGGPKQYF. CDR3 coding DNA: TGTGCCAGCAGTTACTCGATTGCGGGAGGGCCGAAGCAGTACTTC.

This clone occurred once. The genes are TRBV6-5 and TRBJ2-7, with D hard to call. Germline CDR1 and CDR2: MNHEY and SVGAGI. V lost 2 bases and J lost 2, with 13 bases in between. The CDR3 length is 15 residues. The CDR3 DNA follows: TGTGCCAGCAGTTACGGCCGAACCCGAACCTACGAGCAGTACTTC. It translates to CASSYGRTRTYEQYF.

V gene TRBV27 combines with J gene TRBJ2-1; D is perhaps TRBD1 (5 bases). V was cut by 7 bases and J by 3 bases, with 16 bases left in between. The CDR3 extends over 15 amino acids. Germline V gene sequence: CDR1 MNHEY, CDR2 SMNVEV (reference sequence). DNA for the CDR3: TGTGCCAGCACCGACACCGTAGGGGACTACAATGAGCAGTTCTTC. Its protein is CASTDTVGDYNEQFF.

This chain joins TRBV14 and TRBJ1-5; D gene uncertain. CDR3 size: 14 residues. Germline CDR1 and CDR2: SGHDN and FVKESK. Trimming shortened V by 4 bases and J by 9 bases, and 16 bases separated the two germline ends. The CDR3 DNA follows: TGTGCCAGCAGCCTCGGAGGAGGGCGCGGGCCCCAGCATTTT. This sequence encodes CASSLGGGRGPQHF.

This clone has only one observation. The gene calls are TRBV19 and TRBJ1-1; D gene uncertain. The CDR3 is 13 residues long. Trimming cost V 5 bases and J 6 bases, with 13 bases left between them. CDR1 is LNHDA and CDR2 is SQIVND in the germline V gene (reference sequence). CDR3 DNA: TGTGCCAGTAGTCCAGCGACGGGAGCTGAAGCTTTCTTT. As protein: CASSPATGAEAFF.

This rearrangement joins TRBV4-3 to TRBJ2-1; D unclear. CDR1 and CDR2 (germline): LGHNA, YSLEER. This CDR3 has 16 residues. Trimming took 0 bases from V and 5 from J, leaving 14 bases between them. The CDR3 region is CASSQEPPPRNNEQFF. As DNA, the CDR3 is TGCGCCAGCAGCCAAGAACCCCCACCTAGAAACAATGAGCAGTTCTTC.

This chain uses TRBV2 with TRBJ2-3; tentative D call: TRBD1 (6 bases). V lost 7 bases to trimming and J lost 3 bases, with 20 bases between them. The CDR3 sequence is 16 residues long. Germline assignment: CDR1 SNHLY and CDR2 FYNNEI. This CDR3 reads CASISSMGARTDTQYF. Here the CDR3 DNA reads TGTGCCAGCATCTCAAGCATGGGGGCCAGGACAGATACGCAGTATTTT.

This clone was counted once. The chain has TRBV7-2 and TRBJ2-1, with D possibly TRBD2 on 6 matching bases. Germline-derived CDR1 and CDR2 are SGHTA and FQGNSA. CDR3 length: 14 residues. Trimming cost V 5 bases and J 4 bases, with 12 bases left between them. CDR3 sequence: CASSRAGPYNEQFF. CDR3 nucleotides: TGTGCCAGCAGCAGGGCGGGGCCTTACAATGAGCAGTTCTTC.

The rearrangement links TRBV7-9 to TRBJ2-7; 7 positions match TRBD1. Germline lookup yields CDR1 SEHNR and CDR2 FQNEAQ (reference sequence). There are 13 residues in the CDR3. The junction had 4 bases not matched to a gene; V was cut back by 3 bases and J by 5 bases. CDR3 DNA sequence: TGTGCCAGCAGCTTTAGACAGGGCAACGAGCAGTACTTC. It is translated as CASSFRQGNEQYF.

V usage is TRBV7-2 and J usage is TRBJ1-5; D unclear. From germline, CDR1 is SGHTA and CDR2 FQGNSA. V gave up 3 bases and J gave up 4 bases, with 13 bases separating them. This CDR3 region has 15 residues. CDR3 region: CASSFYSPPNQPQHF. DNA of the CDR3: TGTGCCAGCAGCTTTTACAGTCCTCCTAATCAGCCCCAGCATTTT.

This rearrangement joins TRBV4-3 to TRBJ1-2; TRBD1 agrees at 7 bases. CDR3 length: 18 residues. The V gene's germline CDR1 is LGHNA and CDR2 YSLEER. J lost 6 bases, V lost 0 bases, and 16 bases had no gene match. The CDR3 reads CASSQDRGGRQGVDGYTF. CDR3 sequence (DNA): TGCGCCAGCAGCCAAGATCGGGGAGGTCGACAGGGTGTCGATGGCTACACCTTC.

This clone was seen a few times. This chain connects TRBV7-9 to TRBJ1-2, with 12 positions matching TRBD1. CDR3 length: 18 amino acids. V was clipped by 2 bases and J by 6 bases; unmatched bases: 13. CDR1 is SEHNR, CDR2 FQNEAQ, per germline (reference sequence). CDR3 sequence reads: CASSLFPSRDRGLDGYTF. CDR3 bases: TGTGCCAGCAGCTTATTCCCTAGCAGGGACAGGGGGCTTGATGGCTACACCTTC.

The rearrangement joins TRBV18 to TRBJ2-5, with D uncertain. The length of the CDR3 is 17 residues. The germline CDR1 and CDR2 sequences are KGHSH and LQKENI. Trimming stripped 5 bases from V and 0 bases from J, with 19 bases between. Here the CDR3 DNA reads TGTGCCAGCTCAGTGGGTTGGGCTCATGAGTACCAAGAGACCCAGTACTTC. Its protein product is CASSVGWAHEYQETQYF.

CDR3 sequence reads: CASSHPLAGDPHEQYF. As DNA, the CDR3 is TGCGCCAGCAGCCATCCCCTAGCGGGAGACCCCCACGAGCAGTACTTC. The rearrangement links TRBV4-1 to TRBJ2-7, with 10 bases that match TRBD2. The junction had 10 bases not matched to a gene; V was cut back by 3 bases and J by 5 bases. Germline-derived CDR1 and CDR2 are MGHRA and YSYEKL. The CDR3 loop spans 16 amino acids.

The CDR3 DNA is TGCAGCGTCGAAACTAGCGGGAGGCCCCACACAGATACGCAGTATTTT. The encoded protein is CSVETSGRPHTDTQYF. V and J are TRBV29-1 and TRBJ2-3; 12 nucleotides align to TRBD2. Per germline, CDR1 SQVTM and CDR2 ANQGSEA. The V and J ends lost 6 bases and 2 bases, in that order; junction bases with no gene match: 9. The CDR3 length is 16 residues.

V is TRBV23-1 and J is TRBJ2-7, with TRBD1 matching over 10 bases. Being an ORF, TRBV23-1 has a function that is uncertain. J lost 5 bases, V lost 4 bases, and 8 bases had no gene match. The CDR3 covers 15 residues. The CDR3 loop is CASSRPGQGSHEQYF. DNA of the CDR3: TGCGCCAGCAGTCGCCCGGGACAGGGGTCCCACGAGCAGTACTTC.

The rearrangement uses TRBV5-1 and TRBJ2-2, with 9 bases fitting TRBD2. The V gene's germline CDR1 is SGHRS and CDR2 YFSETQ. Germline trimming cut 5 bases from V and 1 base from J; bases unmatched to any gene: 3. The CDR3 is 15 amino acids. The CDR3 loop is CASRTSGLNTGELFF. Written as DNA, the CDR3 is TGCGCCAGCAGGACTAGCGGACTGAACACCGGGGAGCTGTTTTTT.

This chain connects TRBV30 to TRBJ2-1, with 12 bases lining up with TRBD2. Trimming took 8 bases from V and 8 from J; bases not matched to a gene: 7. Per the germline V gene, CDR1 is GTSNPN and CDR2 is SVGIG (reference sequence). The CDR3 extends over 13 amino acids. The CDR3 region has the DNA TGTGCCGGGCCGGGACTAGCGGGCGATGAGCAGTTCTTC. This sequence encodes CAGPGLAGDEQFF.

This chain uses TRBV6-2 or TRBV6-3 with TRBJ1-3, with D unresolved. The CDR3 is 12 residues long. Trimming took off 6 bases at V and 4 bases at J, with 7 bases between the two ends. Germline lookup yields CDR1 MNHEY and CDR2 SVGEGT. The CDR3, as DNA: TGTGCCAGCAGCTTCTCCGGAAACACCATATATTTT. Protein: CASSFSGNTIYF.

This clone was found once. This sequence joins TRBV19 and TRBJ2-5, with TRBD2 matching 8 bases. CDR3 length equals 15 residues. Looked up from germline, CDR1 is LNHDA and CDR2 is SQIVND (reference sequence). V lost 10 bases to trimming and J lost 5 bases; unmatched junction nucleotides: 15. This CDR3 reads CATQAGGIVGETQYF. CDR3 bases: TGTGCCACCCAGGCGGGAGGAATTGTCGGCGAGACCCAGTACTTC. Together with reference TRBV19 and TRBJ2-5, the CDR3 gives the full variable domain: DGGITQSPKYLFRKEGQNVTLSCEQNLNHDAMYWYRQDPGQGLRLIYYSQIVNDFQKGDIAEGYSVSREKKESFPLTVTSAQKNPTAFYLCATQAGGIVGETQYFGPGTRLLVL.

The J gene is TRBJ1-1, the V gene TRBV7-9; 8 nucleotides match TRBD1. Trimming cost V 2 bases and J 8 bases; bases outside gene matches: 4. Germline V lookup: CDR1 SEHNR, CDR2 FQNEAQ (reference sequence). The CDR3 sequence is 13 residues long. The CDR3 DNA reads TGTGCCAGCAGCTTACAGGGGGCGGCCGAAGCTTTCTTT. Protein: CASSLQGAAEAFF.

The chain uses TRBV12-3 or TRBV12-4 and TRBJ1-2, with 7 nucleotides matching TRBD1. Losses at the gene ends were 6 bases for V and 4 bases for J; bases not matched to a gene: 5. CDR3 length: 13 residues. CDR3 protein: CASRGDSLYGYTF. CDR3 sequence (DNA): TGTGCCAGCAGGGGGGACAGCCTCTATGGCTACACCTTC.

This chain connects TRBV9 to TRBJ2-5, with 9 bases aligning to TRBD1. The germline V gene has CDR1 SGDLS and CDR2 YYNGEE. The CDR3 covers 14 residues. The trim removed 4 bases at V and 5 bases at J, leaving 6 bases unmatched. CDR3 nucleotide sequence: TGTGCCAGCAGCACAGGGGGCCTCCGGGAGACCCAGTACTTC. It specifies CASSTGGLRETQYF.

The rearrangement links TRBV7-9 to TRBJ2-5; 8 bases agree with TRBD1. The CDR3 runs 14 residues. The trim removed 6 bases at V and 3 bases at J, leaving 6 bases unmatched. Germline CDR1 SEHNR, CDR2 FQNEAQ (reference sequence). The CDR3 here is CASRARGPEETQYF. In nucleotides, the CDR3 is TGTGCCAGCAGGGCCAGGGGGCCAGAAGAGACCCAGTACTTC.

This clone appeared a few times. CDR3 bases: TGTGCCAGCAGTGCAACCAGCGGGAGCTTATACAATGAGCAGTTCTTC. This gives the protein CASSATSGSLYNEQFF. V gene TRBV25-1 combines with J gene TRBJ2-1; TRBD2 matches 8 bases. The germline V gene has CDR1 MGHDK and CDR2 SYGVNS. V gave up 4 bases and J gave up 4 bases; unmatched junction bases: 9. The CDR3 is 16 amino acids.

The chain employs TRBV11-2 and TRBJ1-1, with D uncertain. The CDR3 extends over 15 amino acids. Germline values: CDR1 SGHAT, CDR2 FQNNGV. V lost 0 bases, J lost 0 bases, and 8 bases lay in between. Here the CDR3 reads CASSLEDTLNTEAFF. The DNA of the CDR3 is TGTGCCAGCAGCTTAGAAGACACCTTGAACACTGAAGCTTTCTTT.